This TCR beta chain derives from a study of cytomegalovirus exposure and HLA in healthy donors. In the study overall: The 90 to 150 validation repertoires, a later analysis reported, used the same platform as the roughly 660 repertoires from the first cohort.

V was pared by 3 bases and J by 2 bases, with 4 bases of the junction left unmatched. This CDR3 region has 15 residues. Germline lookup yields CDR1 LNHDA and CDR2 SQIVND (reference sequence). In regard to this clone: Its antigen is currently unknown.

Findings and caveats of the study: Reported performance of the classifier showed diagnosis of cytomegalovirus status with high specificity and sensitivity. Among TCR beta chains, those listed as cytomegalovirus-associated numbered over 150.

TCRdb's table, derived via immunoSEQ multiplex PCR, lists solely in-frame clones and lacks some. The repertoire holds under 400,000 clones, with roughly 88% as singletons. The chain joins TRBV19 to TRBJ2-7, with 10 positions matching TRBD1. Sequences were obtained from PBMCs. The receptor was isolated from a woman between 18 and 30 years old in good health and CMV-seronegative. This CDR3 is CASSISGTGAYEQYF. The DNA for the CDR3 is TGTGCCAGTAGTATTTCCGGGACAGGGGCCTACGAGCAGTACTTC.